These 32 T cell receptor beta chains share one sample of origin, sequenced in a study of cytomegalovirus exposure and HLA in healthy donors. PCR involved 60 Vbeta and 13 Jbeta primers. Generated by immunoSEQ multiplex PCR, the TCRdb table keeps only in-frame clones and is missing some. The table has about 150,000 clones, around two thirds seen once. The sequenced sample was PBMCs. These receptors all come from a woman younger than 30 in good health and CMV-seronegative.

CDR3 in amino acids: CASSQDGGQGIQPQHF. As DNA, the CDR3 is TGCGCCAGCAGCCAAGACGGAGGGCAGGGCATCCAGCCCCAGCATTTT. This chain links TRBV4-3 with TRBJ1-5; D may be TRBD1 (5 bases). The V end lost 0 bases, the J end lost 7 bases, and 16 bases lay between the germline ends. The CDR3 consists of 16 residues. Germline V gives CDR1 LGHNA, CDR2 YSLEER.

The rearrangement uses TRBV28 and TRBJ1-5; no clear D gene. The V and J ends lost 2 bases and 6 bases respectively, with 5 bases between them. The CDR3 consists of 12 residues. Germline V CDR1 and CDR2: MDHEN, SYDVKM. The CDR3: CASSLEGQPQHF. In DNA form, the CDR3 reads TGTGCCAGCAGTTTAGAGGGTCAGCCCCAGCATTTT.

Comments on this clone: The sample carries other DNA sequences with the same CDR3. The chain employs TRBV18 and TRBJ2-5, with TRBD2 identical over 7 bases. Per germline, CDR1 KGHSH and CDR2 LQKENI. This CDR3 has 14 amino acids. V shed 0 bases, J shed 4 bases, and the junction held 2 bases outside the gene matches. CDR3 DNA sequence: TGTGCCAGCTCACCACCCTCGGGGGGAGAGACCCAGTACTTC. Its translation is CASSPPSGGETQYF.

This CDR3 reads CASSEGGGKNIQYF. The CDR3 DNA follows: TGTGCCAGCAGTGAAGGGGGGGGCAAAAACATTCAGTACTTC. The gene calls are TRBV2 and TRBJ2-4, with 7 bases aligning to TRBD2. After removal of 1 base from V and 3 bases from J, the junction contained 0 bases not matched to a gene. Germline V gene data show CDR1 as SNHLY and CDR2 as FYNNEI. CDR3 length: 14 residues.

This clone was counted a few times. The rearrangement links TRBV19 to TRBJ1-5; 8 positions match TRBD1. The CDR3 is 16 amino acids. Germline CDR1 reads LNHDA; CDR2 reads SQIVND (reference sequence). Unmatched junction bases numbered 10, after V lost 4 bases and J lost 5 bases. Here the CDR3 reads CASSKTPQGAHQPQHF. CDR3 DNA: TGTGCCAGTAGTAAGACGCCCCAGGGGGCGCATCAGCCCCAGCATTTT.

This clone was detected once. The rearrangement uses TRBV4-2 and TRBJ2-5; 12 bases map to TRBD1. Germline V CDR1 and CDR2: LGHNA, YNFKEQ. V gave up 3 bases and J gave up 5 bases; unmatched junction bases: 10. This CDR3 comprises 17 residues. CDR3 sequence: CASSHIRDRGRGETQYF. In DNA, the CDR3 is TGTGCCAGCAGCCATATCCGGGACAGGGGGCGAGGGGAGACCCAGTACTTC.

This clone was recorded a few times. The gene calls are TRBV18 and TRBJ2-3; D is possibly TRBD1 (6 bases). This CDR3 has 13 residues. Germline V gene data show CDR1 as KGHSH and CDR2 as LQKENI. V lost 2 bases and J 5 bases, leaving 8 bases between the germline ends. Here the CDR3 reads CASSPARGDTQYF. The CDR3 DNA follows: TGTGCCAGCTCACCAGCCAGGGGAGATACGCAGTATTTT.

V is TRBV18 and J is TRBJ1-1; maybe TRBD1 (6 bases). The CDR3 has 15 amino acids. Germline V gene lookup returns CDR1 KGHSH and CDR2 LQKENI. With 1 base removed from V and 8 bases from J, the gap between germline ends came to 17 bases. CDR3 DNA: TGTGCCAGCTCACCACTGCTCCTCAACAGGGTAGAAGCTTTCTTT. As protein: CASSPLLLNRVEAFF.

The genes are TRBV27 and TRBJ1-1, with TRBD1 matching 11 bases. CDR3 length: 18 residues. The germline V gene has CDR1 MNHEY and CDR2 SMNVEV (reference sequence). V dropped 0 bases and J dropped 5; count of bases not matched to a gene: 11. The DNA of the CDR3 is TGTGCCAGCAGTTTATCTTGGACAGGGGGCCCTTTGGGAACTGAAGCTTTCTTT. This translates into CASSLSWTGGPLGTEAFF.

The rearrangement uses TRBV7-8 and TRBJ1-5; 8 nucleotides match TRBD1. CDR1 is SGHVS, CDR2 FQNEAQ, per germline. Trimming took 4 bases from V and 1 from J; bases not matched to a gene: 12. The CDR3 sequence is 18 residues long. CDR3 sequence: CASSSTGGPSRSNQPQHF. The CDR3 DNA is TGTGCCAGCAGCTCAACAGGGGGGCCGTCCAGGAGCAATCAGCCCCAGCATTTT.

This clone was seen just once. The chain employs TRBV7-2 and TRBJ1-1; possible D gene TRBD1, 5 bases. The germline CDR1 and CDR2 sequences are SGHTA and FQGNSA. V dropped 2 bases and J dropped 1 base, with 8 bases sitting between them. The CDR3 runs 14 residues. Here the CDR3 DNA reads TGTGCCAGCAGCTTACAGGGAACGAACACTGAAGCTTTCTTT. This translates into CASSLQGTNTEAFF.

There are a few counts of this clone. CDR3 nucleotide sequence: TGTGCCAGCTCACCAAAGACTAGCAATGAGCAGTTCTTC. The encoded protein is CASSPKTSNEQFF. The rearrangement joins TRBV18 to TRBJ2-1, with a tentative D call TRBD2 (6 bases). Trimming took off 2 bases at V and 6 bases at J, with 8 bases between the two ends. The CDR3 sequence is 13 residues long. The germline V gene has CDR1 KGHSH and CDR2 LQKENI. Using reference TRBV18 and TRBJ2-1 for the parts outside the CDR3, the full variable domain is NAGVMQNPRHLVRRRGQEARLRCSPMKGHSHVYWYRQLPEEGLKFMVYLQKENIIDESGMPKERFSAEFPKEGPSILRIQQVVRGDSAAYFCASSPKTSNEQFFGPGTRLTVL.

V usage is TRBV30 and J usage is TRBJ2-1; 8 bases fit TRBD2. J gave up 15 bases and V 1 base, and 8 bases lay outside the gene matches. Germline CDR1 is GTSNPN and CDR2 is SVGIG (reference sequence). The CDR3 is 12 amino acids. The CDR3 region has the DNA TGTGCCTGGAGTGGAGGCGGGGGGTGGACGTTCTTC. Its protein is CAWSGGGGWTFF. The variable domain in full, with the rest retrieved from reference TRBV30 and TRBJ2-1, is SQTIHQWPATLVQPVGSPLSLECTVEGTSNPNLYWYRQAAGRGLQLLFYSVGIGQISSEVPQNLSASRPQDRQFILSSKKLLLSDSGFYLCAWSGGGGWTFFGPGTRLTVL.

V gene TRBV18 combines with J gene TRBJ2-3; a weak D match, TRBD1 (5 bases). The germline V gene encodes CDR1 KGHSH and CDR2 LQKENI. This CDR3 spans 15 amino acids. V was pared by 0 bases and J by 3 bases, with 10 bases between. CDR3 amino acids: CASSPPWGPTDTQYF. The DNA for the CDR3 is TGTGCCAGCTCACCACCGTGGGGCCCGACAGATACGCAGTATTTT.

This rearrangement joins TRBV7-2 to TRBJ2-2; 12 nucleotides align to TRBD2. CDR1 and CDR2 from the germline V gene are SGHTA and FQGNSA. The J segment lost 7 bases and the V segment lost 3 bases, leaving 6 bases of the junction unmatched. This CDR3 is 16 amino acids long. The CDR3 sequence is CASSFGTSGSNGELFF. The CDR3 DNA is TGTGCCAGCAGCTTCGGGACTAGCGGGTCCAACGGGGAGCTGTTTTTT.

Here the CDR3 reads CASSRGGIDLREQFF. The CDR3 nucleotides read TGTGCCAGCAGTCGAGGGGGAATAGATTTACGTGAGCAGTTCTTC. This chain connects TRBV28 to TRBJ2-1; D is perhaps TRBD1 (6 bases). Germline CDR1 and CDR2: MDHEN and SYDVKM. The CDR3 is 15 amino acids. Trimming took off 5 bases at V and 9 bases at J, with 20 bases between the two ends. The variable domain in full, with the rest retrieved from reference TRBV28 and TRBJ2-1, is DVKVTQSSRYLVKRTGEKVFLECVQDMDHENMFWYRQDPGLGLRLIYFSYDVKMKEKGDIPEGYSVSREKKERFSLILESASTNQTSMYLCASSRGGIDLREQFFGPGTRLTVL.

The chain couples TRBV11-2 to TRBJ2-1; D is perhaps TRBD1 (6 bases). The CDR3 runs 18 residues. V lost 4 bases and J 5 bases, leaving 24 bases between the germline ends. The V gene's germline CDR1 is SGHAT and CDR2 FQNNGV. The CDR3 loop reads CASSSLLRGRVRDNEQFF. The CDR3 DNA follows: TGTGCCAGCAGCTCCCTTCTCAGGGGACGGGTGAGGGACAATGAGCAGTTCTTC.

This clone was seen a handful of times. The gene calls are TRBV7-9 and TRBJ1-4, with 7 bases that match TRBD1. The CDR3 has 16 residues. Losses at the gene ends were 5 bases for V and 6 bases for J; bases not matched to a gene: 12. Germline CDR1 is SEHNR and CDR2 is FQNEAQ (reference sequence). The CDR3 sequence: CASSPPYRDRDEKLFF. In nucleotides, the CDR3 is TGTGCCAGCAGCCCACCGTACCGGGACAGAGATGAAAAACTGTTTTTT. The entire variable domain, with the rest obtained from reference TRBV7-9 and TRBJ1-4, is as follows: DTGVSQNPRHKITKRGQNVTFRCDPISEHNRLYWYRQTLGQGPEFLTYFQNEAQLEKSRLLSDRFSAERPKGSFSTLEIQRTEQGDSAMYLCASSPPYRDRDEKLFFGSGTQLSVL.

The chain employs TRBV29-1 and TRBJ1-2; 7 bases align to TRBD1. Trimming took 1 base from V and 5 from J; bases not matched to a gene: 4. The CDR3 runs to 13 residues. CDR1 is SQVTM, CDR2 ANQGSEA, per germline. For the CDR3, the DNA is TGCAGCGTTGAAGGGACAGGCGGATATGGCTACACCTTC. Translating it yields CSVEGTGGYGYTF.

The chain is built from TRBV10-1 and TRBJ2-1, with 7 bases that match TRBD2. This CDR3 comprises 13 residues. With V trimmed by 5 bases and J by 8 bases, 6 bases remained unmatched. The germline V gene has CDR1 WNHNN and CDR2 SYGVQD (reference sequence). The CDR3 DNA reads TGCGCCAGCAGTCGGACTAGTATAGATGAGCAGTTCTTC. The encoded protein is CASSRTSIDEQFF.

V usage is TRBV5-6 and J usage is TRBJ2-7, with 9 nucleotides matching TRBD1. Germline lookup yields CDR1 SGHDT and CDR2 YYEEEE. V dropped 2 bases and J dropped 3; count of bases not matched to a gene: 6. This CDR3 is 15 amino acids long. For the CDR3, the DNA is TGTGCCAGCAGCTTCGTCGACAGGGGGGGCTACGAGCAGTACTTC. Residues: CASSFVDRGGYEQYF.

The V call is TRBV21-1, the J call TRBJ2-3; TRBD1, the table's D call, lacks a check against the DNA. TRBV21-1 is reported as a pseudogene. CDR3 length equals 17 residues. The CDR3 DNA sequence: TGTGCCAGCAGCAAAGGCCCAGGGCAGGGGAGCACAGATACGCAGTATTTT. This codes for CASSKGPGQGSTDTQYF.

This chain links TRBV27 with TRBJ1-6; 9 bases are a match to TRBD1. The J segment lost 6 bases and the V segment lost 3 bases, leaving 6 bases of the junction unmatched. The CDR3 consists of 16 residues. Per the germline V gene, CDR1 is MNHEY and CDR2 is SMNVEV (reference sequence). The CDR3 nucleotides are TGTGCCAGCAGTTTGACAACAGGGGGCGGTAATTCACCCCTCCACTTT. It specifies CASSLTTGGGNSPLHF.

The chain couples TRBV27 to TRBJ2-7, with 8 positions matching TRBD1. This CDR3 spans 13 amino acids. J lost 2 bases, V lost 6 bases, and 3 bases had no gene match. In germline, CDR1 is MNHEY, CDR2 SMNVEV (reference sequence). The CDR3 nucleotides read TGTGCCAGCAGCCGGACAGGGCCCTACGAGCAGTACGTC. This sequence encodes CASSRTGPYEQYV.

The chain couples TRBV21-1 to TRBJ2-1; TRBD2 is the table's D call, not checked against the DNA. TRBV21-1 is assigned pseudogene status. The length of the CDR3 is 15 residues. CDR3: CASSPGAGGHNEQFF. DNA for the CDR3: TGTGCCAGCAGCCCAGGGGCGGGGGGCCACAATGAGCAGTTCTTC.

The CDR3 sequence is CASSLGVRGRFEAFF. CDR3 coding DNA: TGTGCCAGCAGCTTAGGTGTCAGGGGGCGCTTTGAAGCTTTCTTT. The rearrangement links TRBV7-2 to TRBJ1-1, with 8 positions matching TRBD1. J gave up 7 bases and V 1 base, and 8 bases lay outside the gene matches. Germline lookup yields CDR1 SGHTA and CDR2 FQGNSA. CDR3 length: 15 amino acids.

This chain connects TRBV6-5 to TRBJ1-4; D gene ambiguous. The CDR3 loop spans 12 amino acids. Trimming stripped 4 bases from V and 7 bases from J, with 7 bases between. Germline V gene lookup returns CDR1 MNHEY and CDR2 SVGAGI. The CDR3 loop is CASSSSGEKLFF. DNA of the CDR3: TGTGCCAGCAGTTCCAGCGGTGAAAAACTGTTTTTT.

CDR3 protein: CASTPTGGSYEQYF. The CDR3 DNA reads TGTGCCAGCACCCCGACAGGGGGCTCCTACGAGCAGTACTTC. This chain connects TRBV5-4 to TRBJ2-7, with 9 bases fitting TRBD1. V shed 6 bases and J 0 bases; nucleotides not matched to a gene: 4. The CDR3 is 14 amino acids. Germline values: CDR1 SGHNT, CDR2 YYREEE (reference sequence).

This clone was observed a single time. This chain links TRBV11-2 with TRBJ2-5; weak D call: TRBD2 (7 bases). Germline CDR1 is SGHAT and CDR2 is FQNNGV. This CDR3 is 18 amino acids long. With 3 bases removed from V and 0 bases from J, the gap between germline ends came to 20 bases. The CDR3 protein is CASSFGRGQGRYQETQYF. Written as DNA, the CDR3 is TGTGCCAGCAGCTTCGGGCGGGGGCAGGGACGTTACCAAGAGACCCAGTACTTC.

The V call is TRBV28, the J call TRBJ1-1; the D gene is possibly TRBD1 (6 bases). The CDR3 spans 15 residues. CDR1 and CDR2 from the germline V gene are MDHEN and SYDVKM. V gave up 0 bases and J gave up 5 bases, with 13 bases separating them. The CDR3 sequence: CASSLWQTGITEAFF. In nucleotides, the CDR3 is TGTGCCAGCAGTTTATGGCAGACAGGAATAACTGAAGCTTTCTTT.

V and J are TRBV4-1 and TRBJ2-7; weak D call: TRBD1 (6 bases). V gave up 0 bases and J gave up 7 bases, with 13 bases separating them. Germline CDR1 and CDR2: MGHRA and YSYEKL. This CDR3 is 14 amino acids long. Here the CDR3 reads CASSQDRTAREQYF. The CDR3 DNA reads as TGCGCCAGCAGCCAAGACCGGACAGCCCGGGAGCAGTACTTC.

The genes are TRBV19 and TRBJ1-6; no definite D call. Germline CDR1 is LNHDA and CDR2 is SQIVND (reference sequence). The CDR3 consists of 13 residues. The ends were cut back, 6 bases at V and 4 bases at J, with 7 bases in the middle. DNA of the CDR3: TGTGCCAGTAGGCGCGCTTATAATTCACCCCTCCACTTT. Its protein product is CASRRAYNSPLHF.